Shown below are 13 T cell receptor beta chains from a single sample sequenced in a study of blood T cell repertoires in COVID-19. Sequencing was performed with immunoSEQ multiplex PCR; in TCRdb, only in-frame clones are kept and a portion is missing. The data hold about 160,000 clones, with approximately 81% observed a single time. Sequenced material: peripheral blood. The receptors originated from a woman between 50 and 59 years old with COVID-19, enrolled during active disease.

The rearrangement links TRBV5-1 to TRBJ2-3; TRBD2 matches at 12 bases. The germline V gene encodes CDR1 SGHRS and CDR2 YFSETQ. This CDR3 spans 17 amino acids. Trimming removed 3 bases from V and 2 bases from J; junction bases left unmatched: 7. CDR3 region: CASSSRTSGALTDTQYF. CDR3 coding DNA: TGCGCCAGCAGCTCCCGGACTAGCGGGGCCCTCACAGATACGCAGTATTTT.

The rearrangement links TRBV19 to TRBJ1-5, with D possibly matching TRBD1 (5 bases). Trimming stripped 4 bases from V and 5 bases from J, with 15 bases between. This CDR3 is built from 15 residues. Germline lookup yields CDR1 LNHDA and CDR2 SQIVND (reference sequence). Here the CDR3 DNA reads TGTGCCAGTAGTAAGGGGATCACTCAATATCAGCCCCAGCATTTT. Protein sequence: CASSKGITQYQPQHF.

This clone was counted a single time. The chain uses TRBV29-1 and TRBJ2-7, with 10 bases that match TRBD1. V lost 6 bases, J lost 5 bases, and 7 bases stayed unmatched. CDR3 size: 13 residues. In germline, CDR1 is SQVTM, CDR2 ANQGSEA. CDR3 region: CSVRQGAGNEQYF. DNA of the CDR3: TGCAGCGTACGACAGGGGGCAGGAAACGAGCAGTACTTC.

A word on this clone: Relative to the germline gene, one junction end is altered; a read error may explain this. The V gene is TRBV6-6, the J gene TRBJ2-1; 8 nucleotides match TRBD2. This CDR3 has 16 amino acids. Germline loops: CDR1 MNHNY, CDR2 SVGAGI (reference sequence). Here the CDR3 reads CASSSTVRGGLNQQFF. CDR3 nucleotide sequence: TGTGCCAGCAGTTCTACAGTACGGGGGGGCCTCAATCAGCAGTTCTTC.

This chain joins TRBV3-1 (or the pseudogene TRBV3-2) and TRBJ2-3, with TRBD2 matching 13 bases. The germline CDR1 and CDR2 sequences are LGHDT and YNNKEL (reference sequence). This CDR3 is 15 amino acids long. After removal of 1 base from V and 9 bases from J, the junction contained 4 bases not matched to a gene. For the CDR3, the DNA is TGTGCCAGCAGCCAAGTAGGACTAGCGGGGGCGACGCAGTATTTT. Translated: CASSQVGLAGATQYF.

This clone has only a few counts. The J gene is TRBJ2-3, the V gene TRBV6-5, with TRBD2 matching 7 bases. Germline trimming cut 7 bases from V and 3 bases from J; bases unmatched to any gene: 4. The CDR3 is 13 residues long. Per the germline V gene, CDR1 is MNHEY and CDR2 is SVGAGI. In DNA form, the CDR3 reads TGTGCCAGCACCCGGACTAGGACAGATACGCAGTATTTT. Translated: CASTRTRTDTQYF.

The V call is TRBV29-1, the J call TRBJ1-4; weak D call: TRBD1 (6 bases). Deletions cut 7 bases from V and 0 bases from J, with 12 bases between. This CDR3 has 14 amino acids. CDR1 and CDR2 (germline): SQVTM, ANQGSEA. The CDR3 nucleotides are TGCAGCGCTCGGACAGCTACAACTAATGAAAAACTGTTTTTT. Amino acids: CSARTATTNEKLFF.

This clone was seen a handful of times. The gene calls are TRBV14 and TRBJ2-7; weak D call: TRBD1 (5 bases). The CDR3 loop spans 14 amino acids. Looked up from germline, CDR1 is SGHDN and CDR2 is FVKESK. With 1 base removed from V and 2 bases from J, the gap between germline ends came to 9 bases. The CDR3 loop is CASSQGVTAYEQYF. CDR3 bases: TGTGCCAGCAGCCAAGGTGTGACAGCCTACGAGCAGTACTTC.

The CDR3 here is CASSEGTGDFYEQYF. The CDR3 bases are TGTGCCAGCAGCGAGGGGACAGGGGACTTCTACGAGCAGTACTTC. The J gene is TRBJ2-7, the V gene TRBV9, with TRBD1 matching 10 bases. Germline values: CDR1 SGDLS, CDR2 YYNGEE. CDR3 length: 15 amino acids. The ends lost 3 bases at V and 3 bases at J; junction bases unmatched: 6.

The rearrangement links TRBV5-4 to TRBJ1-1, with D uncertain. This CDR3 spans 18 amino acids. The germline V gene encodes CDR1 SGHNT and CDR2 YYREEE (reference sequence). The V gene lost 0 bases and the J gene lost 2 bases, with 20 bases spanning the gap. In DNA form, the CDR3 reads TGTGCCAGCAGCTTGGAAGGAGGTAGGAAGGGCCGTAACACTGAAGCTTTCTTT. It specifies CASSLEGGRKGRNTEAFF.

This chain's CDR3 is CAWSVLGESGAFF. The CDR3 region has the DNA TGTGCCTGGAGTGTTTTGGGAGAAAGCGGAGCTTTCTTT. The chain is built from TRBV30 and TRBJ1-1; D gene ambiguous. Per the germline V gene, CDR1 is GTSNPN and CDR2 is SVGIG (reference sequence). Between the trimmed V and J ends, which lost 0 bases and 10 bases, there was a span of 15 bases. The CDR3 is 13 residues long.

This chain joins TRBV11-1 and TRBJ2-7, with 8 bases aligning to TRBD2. From germline, CDR1 is SGHAT and CDR2 FQDESV (reference sequence). The CDR3 length is 14 residues. Trimming cost V 5 bases and J 4 bases; bases outside gene matches: 7. CDR3 nucleotide sequence: TGTGCCAGCAGCCCCCCGGGGGGGCAGTACGAGCAGTACTTC. This codes for CASSPPGGQYEQYF.

CDR3 nucleotide sequence: TGTGCCAGCAGCTTAGCGGGGGGCCGGGAAGAGACCCAGTACTTC. Its protein product is CASSLAGGREETQYF. This chain connects TRBV11-2 to TRBJ2-5; maybe TRBD2 (7 bases). The CDR3 is 15 amino acids. V lost 1 base and J 3 bases, leaving 12 bases between the germline ends. The germline V gene encodes CDR1 SGHAT and CDR2 FQNNGV.